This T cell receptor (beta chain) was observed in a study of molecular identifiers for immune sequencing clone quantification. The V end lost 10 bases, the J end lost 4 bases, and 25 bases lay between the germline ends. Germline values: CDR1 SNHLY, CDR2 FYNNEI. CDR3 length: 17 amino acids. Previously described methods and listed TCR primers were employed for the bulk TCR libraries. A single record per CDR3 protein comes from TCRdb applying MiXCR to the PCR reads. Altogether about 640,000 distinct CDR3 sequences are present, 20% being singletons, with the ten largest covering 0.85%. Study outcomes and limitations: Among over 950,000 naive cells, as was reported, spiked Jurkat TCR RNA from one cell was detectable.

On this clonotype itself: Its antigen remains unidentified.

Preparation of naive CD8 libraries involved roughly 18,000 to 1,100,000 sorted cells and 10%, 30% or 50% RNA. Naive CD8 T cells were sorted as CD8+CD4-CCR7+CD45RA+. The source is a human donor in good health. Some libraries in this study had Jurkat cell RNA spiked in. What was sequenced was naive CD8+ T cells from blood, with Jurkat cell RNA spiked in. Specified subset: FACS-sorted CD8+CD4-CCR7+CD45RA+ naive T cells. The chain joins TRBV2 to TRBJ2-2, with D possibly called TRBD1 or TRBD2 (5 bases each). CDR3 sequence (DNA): TGTGCCACCCGGTGGACAAGCGCGGAGGCGGCCACCGGGGAGCTGTTTTTT. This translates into CATRWTSAEAATGELFF.